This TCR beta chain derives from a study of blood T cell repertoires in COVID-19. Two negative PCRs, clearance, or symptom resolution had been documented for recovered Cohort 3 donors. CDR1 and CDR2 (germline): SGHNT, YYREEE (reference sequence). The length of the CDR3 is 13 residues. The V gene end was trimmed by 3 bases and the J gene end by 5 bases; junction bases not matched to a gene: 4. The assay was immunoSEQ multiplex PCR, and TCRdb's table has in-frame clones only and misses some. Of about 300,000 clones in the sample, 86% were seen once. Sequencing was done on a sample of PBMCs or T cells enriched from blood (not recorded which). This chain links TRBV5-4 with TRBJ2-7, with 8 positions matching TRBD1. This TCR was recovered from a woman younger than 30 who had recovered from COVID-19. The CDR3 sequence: CASSSGQAHEQYF. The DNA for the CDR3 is TGTGCCAGCAGCTCGGGACAGGCCCACGAGCAGTACTTC.